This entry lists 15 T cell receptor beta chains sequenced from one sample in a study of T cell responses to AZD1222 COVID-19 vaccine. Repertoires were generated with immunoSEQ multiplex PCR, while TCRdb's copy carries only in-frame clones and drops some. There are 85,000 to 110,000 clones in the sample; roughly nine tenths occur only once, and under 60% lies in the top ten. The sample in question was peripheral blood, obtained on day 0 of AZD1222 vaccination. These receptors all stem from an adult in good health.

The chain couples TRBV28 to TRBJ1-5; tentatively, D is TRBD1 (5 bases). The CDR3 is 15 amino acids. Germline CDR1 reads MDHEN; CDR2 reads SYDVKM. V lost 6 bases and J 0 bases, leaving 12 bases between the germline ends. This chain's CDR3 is CASRRDLISNQPQHF. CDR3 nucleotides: TGTGCCAGCAGGAGGGACCTTATTAGCAATCAGCCCCAGCATTTT. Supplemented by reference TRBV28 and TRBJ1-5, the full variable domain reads DVKVTQSSRYLVKRTGEKVFLECVQDMDHENMFWYRQDPGLGLRLIYFSYDVKMKEKGDIPEGYSVSREKKERFSLILESASTNQTSMYLCASRRDLISNQPQHFGDGTRLSIL.

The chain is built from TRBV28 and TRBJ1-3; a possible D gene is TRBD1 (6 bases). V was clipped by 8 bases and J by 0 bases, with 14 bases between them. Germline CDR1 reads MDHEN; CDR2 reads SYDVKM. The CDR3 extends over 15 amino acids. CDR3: CASGGQPNSGNTIYF. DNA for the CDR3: TGTGCCAGCGGCGGACAGCCCAACTCTGGAAACACCATATATTTT.

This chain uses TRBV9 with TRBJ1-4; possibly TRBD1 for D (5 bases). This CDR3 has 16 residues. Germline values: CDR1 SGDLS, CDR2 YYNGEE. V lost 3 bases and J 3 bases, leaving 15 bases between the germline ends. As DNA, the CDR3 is TGTGCCAGCAGCGCCTTCCGAGGGGCGGCTAATGAAAAACTGTTTTTT. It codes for CASSAFRGAANEKLFF.

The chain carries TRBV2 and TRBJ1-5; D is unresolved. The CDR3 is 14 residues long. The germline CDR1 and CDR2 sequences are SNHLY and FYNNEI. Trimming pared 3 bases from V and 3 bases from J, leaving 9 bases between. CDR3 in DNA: TGTGCCAGCAGTGATTGGGCGAACAATCAGCCCCAGCATTTT. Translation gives CASSDWANNQPQHF.

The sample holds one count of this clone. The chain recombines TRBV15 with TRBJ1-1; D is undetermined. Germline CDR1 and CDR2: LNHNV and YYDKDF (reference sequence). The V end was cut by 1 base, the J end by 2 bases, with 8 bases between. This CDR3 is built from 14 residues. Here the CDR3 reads CATSRVAGNTEAFF. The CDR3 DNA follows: TGTGCCACCAGCAGAGTGGCAGGTAACACTGAAGCTTTCTTT.

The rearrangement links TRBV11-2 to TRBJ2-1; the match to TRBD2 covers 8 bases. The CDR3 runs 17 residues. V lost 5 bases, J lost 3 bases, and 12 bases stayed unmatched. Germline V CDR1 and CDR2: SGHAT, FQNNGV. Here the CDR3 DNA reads TGTGCCAGCAGCCCGAAGGGACCGGGACTAGGCTACAATGAGCAGTTCTTC. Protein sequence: CASSPKGPGLGYNEQFF.

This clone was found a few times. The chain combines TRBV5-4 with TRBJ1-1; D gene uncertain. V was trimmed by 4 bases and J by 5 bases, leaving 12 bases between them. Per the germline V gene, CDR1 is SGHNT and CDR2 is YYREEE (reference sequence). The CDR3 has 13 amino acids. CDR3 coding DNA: TGTGCCAGCAGCCCCCTGTCGGGGACTGAAGCTTTCTTT. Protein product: CASSPLSGTEAFF.

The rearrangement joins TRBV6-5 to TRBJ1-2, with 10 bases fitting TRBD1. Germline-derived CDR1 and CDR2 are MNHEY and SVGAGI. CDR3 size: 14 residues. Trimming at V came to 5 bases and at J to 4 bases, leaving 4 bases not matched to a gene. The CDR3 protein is CASSPGQGLYGYTF. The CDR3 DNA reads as TGTGCCAGCAGTCCGGGACAGGGGCTCTATGGCTACACCTTC.

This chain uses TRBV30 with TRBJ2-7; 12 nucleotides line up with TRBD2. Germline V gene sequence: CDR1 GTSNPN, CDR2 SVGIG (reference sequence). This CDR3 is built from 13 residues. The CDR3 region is CSATSGRIDEQYF. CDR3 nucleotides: TGTTCCGCGACTAGCGGGAGAATCGACGAGCAGTACTTC.

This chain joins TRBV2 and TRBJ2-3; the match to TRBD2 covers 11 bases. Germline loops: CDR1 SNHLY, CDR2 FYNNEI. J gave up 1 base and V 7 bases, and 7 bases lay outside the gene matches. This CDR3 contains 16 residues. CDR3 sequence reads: CASILAGGPRTDTQYF. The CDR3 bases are TGTGCCAGCATTTTAGCGGGAGGGCCCCGCACAGATACGCAGTATTTT.

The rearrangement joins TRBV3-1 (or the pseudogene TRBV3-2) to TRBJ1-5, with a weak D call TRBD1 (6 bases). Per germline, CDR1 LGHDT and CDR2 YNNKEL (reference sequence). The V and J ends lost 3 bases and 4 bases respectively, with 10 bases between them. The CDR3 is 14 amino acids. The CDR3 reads CASSHGQFNQPQHF. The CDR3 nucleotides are TGTGCCAGCAGCCATGGACAGTTTAATCAGCCCCAGCATTTT.

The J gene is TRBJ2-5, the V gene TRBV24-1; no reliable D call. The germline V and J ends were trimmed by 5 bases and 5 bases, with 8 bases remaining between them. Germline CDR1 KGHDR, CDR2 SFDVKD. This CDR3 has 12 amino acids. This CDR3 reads CATSGVGETQYF. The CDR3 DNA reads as TGTGCCACCAGTGGGGTTGGCGAGACCCAGTACTTC.

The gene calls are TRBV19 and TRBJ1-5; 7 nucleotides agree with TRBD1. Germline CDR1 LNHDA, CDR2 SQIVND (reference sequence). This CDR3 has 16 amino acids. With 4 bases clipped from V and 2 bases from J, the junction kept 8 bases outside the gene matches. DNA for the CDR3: TGTGCCAGTAGTACAGGGGGACAAGGGGGCAATCAGCCCCAGCATTTT. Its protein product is CASSTGGQGGNQPQHF.

CDR3 in amino acids: CASSYSTASLEQYF. The CDR3 DNA reads as TGTGCCAGCAGTTACTCGACGGCCTCCCTCGAGCAGTACTTC. This chain connects TRBV6-5 to TRBJ2-7; D unresolved. V was pared by 0 bases and J by 6 bases, with 12 bases between. The length of the CDR3 is 14 residues. The germline gives CDR1 MNHEY, CDR2 SVGAGI.

CDR3 coding DNA: TGCAGCGTTGCGGACGTTGAGCAGTTCTTC. This gives the protein CSVADVEQFF. The rearrangement joins TRBV29-1 to TRBJ2-1; D call uncertain. The V gene lost 4 bases and the J gene lost 9 bases, with 7 bases spanning the gap. Germline assignment: CDR1 SQVTM and CDR2 ANQGSEA. This CDR3 spans 10 amino acids.